This TCR beta chain was sequenced in a study of neoadjuvant nivolumab and ipilimumab in lung cancer. Here immunoSEQ multiplex PCR was the method, and the copy in TCRdb shows in-frame clones only, minus some. The sample contains under 35,000 clones, 90% of which appear only once. The sequencing used peripheral blood, collected after neoadjuvant nivolumab, alone or with ipilimumab, at or shortly before surgery. The origin of this receptor is an adult with non-small cell lung cancer.

The CDR3 reads CASSYLPGAAPTEAFF. The DNA of the CDR3 is TGTGCCAGCAGTTACCTCCCGGGGGCCGCACCCACTGAAGCTTTCTTT. The rearrangement links TRBV6-5 to TRBJ1-1, with a possible D match to TRBD1 (6 bases). The CDR3 totals 16 residues. Germline values: CDR1 MNHEY, CDR2 SVGAGI. Deletions cut 2 bases from V and 4 bases from J, with 17 bases between.